Following are 14 T cell receptor beta chains from one sample sequenced in a study of T-cell memory formation after mild COVID-19. TCRdb itself ran the 5' RACE reads through MiXCR, one entry per CDR3 protein. In the table there are about half a million distinct CDR3 sequences, about 20% of which are singletons. The sequencing input was PBMCs or a T cell subset sorted from them (not recorded which). Receptors were obtained from an adult woman who had mild COVID-19 (a few samples of this study predate the infection). Cell type and time point are not known.

This clonotype has just a few counts. The chain has TRBV24-1 and TRBJ1-2; D gene unclear. V lost 2 bases and J lost 4, with 16 bases in between. Looked up from germline, CDR1 is KGHDR and CDR2 is SFDVKD. The CDR3 sequence is 16 residues long. DNA of the CDR3: TGTGCCACCAGTGATTCCTCTACTCAGGCCGTCTATGGCTACACCTTC. Its translation: CATSDSSTQAVYGYTF.

The chain carries TRBV5-1 and TRBJ1-4; TRBD1 matches at 7 bases. CDR3 length: 15 residues. V was clipped by 4 bases and J by 6 bases; unmatched bases: 9. Germline assignment: CDR1 SGHRS and CDR2 YFSETQ. This chain's CDR3 is CASSIGTALDEKLFF. The DNA of the CDR3 is TGCGCCAGCAGCATTGGGACAGCTCTCGATGAAAAACTGTTTTTT.

This clonotype was observed a few times. The J gene is TRBJ1-1, the V gene TRBV7-9; TRBD1 agrees at 7 bases. Germline lookup yields CDR1 SEHNR and CDR2 FQNEAQ (reference sequence). There are 14 residues in the CDR3. V shed 6 bases and J 3 bases; nucleotides not matched to a gene: 7. The CDR3 nucleotides are TGTGCCAGCAGAGACAGGGTCAGGGACACTGAAGCTTTCTTT. This translates into CASRDRVRDTEAFF. The full variable domain, completed using reference TRBV7-9 and TRBJ1-1, is DTGVSQNPRHKITKRGQNVTFRCDPISEHNRLYWYRQTLGQGPEFLTYFQNEAQLEKSRLLSDRFSAERPKGSFSTLEIQRTEQGDSAMYLCASRDRVRDTEAFFGQGTRLTVV.

This clonotype has only a few counts. The V and J genes are TRBV7-3 and TRBJ1-1; TRBD1 matches at 10 bases. This CDR3 comprises 15 residues. Losses at the gene ends were 5 bases for V and 4 bases for J; bases not matched to a gene: 7. From germline, CDR1 is SGHTA and CDR2 FQGTGA. CDR3 residues: CASSRQGALGTEAFF. In nucleotides, the CDR3 is TGTGCCAGCAGCAGACAGGGGGCCCTCGGCACTGAAGCTTTCTTT.

CDR3 DNA: TGTGCCAGCAGCCCGGCAGGGGGCGCAACTAACTATGGCTACACCTTC. Amino acids: CASSPAGGATNYGYTF. The genes are TRBV5-6 and TRBJ1-2; 8 positions match TRBD1. Germline trimming cut 4 bases from V and 0 bases from J; bases unmatched to any gene: 8. Looked up from germline, CDR1 is SGHDT and CDR2 is YYEEEE. This CDR3 has 16 residues.

This clonotype showed up just a few times. The rearrangement links TRBV9 to TRBJ2-7; TRBD1 matches at 9 bases. V lost 0 bases and J lost 6; bases outside the gene matches: 7. The CDR3 runs to 15 residues. The germline CDR1 and CDR2 sequences are SGDLS and YYNGEE. CDR3 nucleotides: TGTGCCAGCAGCGTAGGAGGGACAGGGAATGGCGAGCAGTACTTC. This encodes CASSVGGTGNGEQYF.

This clonotype was detected only a few times. This chain connects TRBV4-2 to TRBJ2-2; TRBD2 agrees at 8 bases. Looked up from germline, CDR1 is LGHNA and CDR2 is YNFKEQ. The CDR3 runs to 16 residues. The J segment lost 6 bases and the V segment lost 1 base, leaving 7 bases of the junction unmatched. CDR3 sequence reads: CASSQVLAGGAGELFF. For the CDR3, the DNA is TGTGCCAGCAGCCAAGTACTCGCGGGAGGCGCCGGGGAGCTGTTTTTT.

The J gene is TRBJ2-2, the V gene TRBV7-3; a weak D match, TRBD2 (6 bases). Trimming removed 1 base from V and 1 base from J, with 16 bases in between. Germline V gives CDR1 SGHTA, CDR2 FQGTGA. CDR3 length equals 18 residues. CDR3 protein: CASSLNPAGNLNTGELFF. The CDR3 region has the DNA TGTGCCAGCAGCTTAAATCCAGCGGGCAACTTGAACACCGGGGAGCTGTTTTTT.

This clonotype was seen a handful of times. This chain connects TRBV24-1 to TRBJ2-1; 11 nucleotides line up with TRBD2. Losses at the gene ends were 2 bases for V and 4 bases for J; bases not matched to a gene: 3. The V gene's germline CDR1 is KGHDR and CDR2 SFDVKD. The CDR3 covers 16 residues. The CDR3 DNA follows: TGTGCCACCAGTGATTCGCTAGCGGGAGGTTACAATGAGCAGTTCTTC. Protein sequence: CATSDSLAGGYNEQFF.

The chain has TRBV5-1 and TRBJ2-3; 8 nucleotides match TRBD2. V lost 5 bases and J lost 7; bases outside the gene matches: 9. This CDR3 region has 14 residues. Germline CDR1 reads SGHRS; CDR2 reads YFSETQ. In DNA form, the CDR3 reads TGCGCCAGCAGTGTGTACGGGAGGGTTAATACGCAGTATTTT. Translation: CASSVYGRVNTQYF.

In this sample, this clonotype turned up a few times. This sequence joins TRBV29-1 and TRBJ2-2; D is unresolved. This CDR3 is built from 13 residues. Trimming stripped 3 bases from V and 1 base from J, with 6 bases between. Germline V gene lookup returns CDR1 SQVTM and CDR2 ANQGSEA. The CDR3 DNA is TGCAGCGTTGATATTGAGAACACCGGGGAGCTGTTTTTT. Translation gives CSVDIENTGELFF.

The J gene is TRBJ2-7, the V gene TRBV5-8; D uncertain. There are 16 residues in the CDR3. Trimming removed 6 bases at V and 0 bases at J, with 19 bases between. Germline-derived CDR1 and CDR2 are SGHTS and YDEGEE. The DNA for the CDR3 is TGTGCCAGCACCTCCAATAGTGAGGTCCTCTCCTACGAGCAGTACTTC. This encodes CASTSNSEVLSYEQYF.

Only a few counts were recorded for this clonotype. The V and J genes are TRBV19 and TRBJ1-1, with D hard to call. Trimming shortened V by 4 bases and J by 2 bases, and 11 bases separated the two germline ends. CDR1 and CDR2 (germline): LNHDA, SQIVND (reference sequence). This CDR3 is 14 amino acids long. The CDR3 DNA reads TGTGCCAGTAGTACCTTCAGCAGAAACACTGAAGCTTTCTTT. Protein product: CASSTFSRNTEAFF.

The J gene is TRBJ2-7, the V gene TRBV10-3, with TRBD1 as a possible D gene (5 bases). Trimming shortened V by 2 bases and J by 5 bases, and 13 bases separated the two germline ends. This CDR3 is built from 14 residues. The germline CDR1 and CDR2 sequences are ENHRY and SYGVKD. The CDR3 sequence is CAISENGNRNEQYF. CDR3 coding DNA: TGTGCCATCAGTGAGAATGGGAACAGGAACGAGCAGTACTTC.